This record concerns one TCR beta chain sequence. Its antigen is not identified. The sample belongs to a study of cytomegalovirus exposure and HLA in healthy donors. Study overall: The 95 to 150 validation repertoires were produced on the same platform as the 720 or so repertoires of the first cohort. This was reported in a later analysis. Notes on the study in general: Rarity marked most TCR sequences, yet some public TCRs occurred in many donors. First-cohort TCR clusters were later found to tend to co-occur in the roughly 130 validation repertoires. The classifier reportedly diagnosed cytomegalovirus status with high specificity and sensitivity.

Method: immunoSEQ multiplex PCR; TCRdb's copy keeps in-frame clones and lacks some. Of 90,000 to 140,000 clones detected, about 85% appear once; the ten largest clones hold about 4%. The CDR3 covers 14 residues. Germline CDR1 and CDR2: MNHEY and SVGAGI. V was pared by 7 bases and J by 2 bases, with 4 bases of the junction left unmatched. The specimen sequenced was PBMCs. The chain uses TRBV6-5 and TRBJ2-7, with 11 bases lining up with TRBD1. The TCR was taken from a woman between 18 and 29 years old in good health and CMV-seropositive. DNA for the CDR3: TGTGCCAGCACCCGGGACAGGGGGACCTACGAGCAGTACTTC. This encodes CASTRDRGTYEQYF.